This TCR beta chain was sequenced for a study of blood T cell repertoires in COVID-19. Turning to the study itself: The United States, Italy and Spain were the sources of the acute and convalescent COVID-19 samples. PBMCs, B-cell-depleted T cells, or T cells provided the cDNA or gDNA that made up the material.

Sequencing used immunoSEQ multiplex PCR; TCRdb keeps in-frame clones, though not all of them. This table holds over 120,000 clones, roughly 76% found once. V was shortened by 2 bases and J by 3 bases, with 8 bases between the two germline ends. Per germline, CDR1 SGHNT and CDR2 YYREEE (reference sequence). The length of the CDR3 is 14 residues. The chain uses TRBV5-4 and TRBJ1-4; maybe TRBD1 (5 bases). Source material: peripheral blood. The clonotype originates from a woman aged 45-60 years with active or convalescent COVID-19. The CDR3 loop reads CASSFGGSNEKLFF. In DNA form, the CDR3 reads TGTGCCAGCAGCTTCGGGGGTTCTAATGAAAAACTGTTTTTT.